The sample holds one count of the clone carrying this T cell receptor (beta chain). Germline CDR1 is MDHEN and CDR2 is SYDVKM. The CDR3 sequence is 16 residues long. J lost 3 bases, V lost 5 bases, and 10 bases had no gene match. The data stem from a study of CD8 T cells in Susac syndrome. It was with random hexamers that 0.5 to 1 ug RNA was reverse transcribed. TCRdb called the immunoSEQ multiplex PCR reads again in MiXCR, with one record for every CDR3 protein. The sample shows about 140,000 distinct CDR3 sequences, approximately 95% of them seen only once. The clonotype originates from a human donor with Susac syndrome. The rearrangement joins TRBV28 to TRBJ1-5; 7 positions match TRBD1. The sample was CD4+ T cells from PBMCs. CDR3 DNA sequence: TGTGCCAGCAGTACCTTGACAGGGCCACTCAATCAGCCCCAGCATTTT. Protein product: CASSTLTGPLNQPQHF.